The entry that follows covers one T cell receptor beta chain sequence. What it binds is not known. Per germline, CDR1 KGHSH and CDR2 LQKENI. V dropped 1 base and J dropped 5; count of bases not matched to a gene: 4. This CDR3 contains 15 residues. Libraries were prepared by immunoSEQ multiplex PCR; TCRdb keeps only in-frame clonotypes and omits some of them. The data contain over 55,000 clones, around 89% of them singletons. The data belong to a study of OX40 agonist ivuxolimab in advanced cancers. Study-wide results and limits: Clonal expansion was seen in CD4+ and CD8+ blood T cells by week 6 at 0.1 to 3.0 mg/kg.

The source material was CD4+ or CD8+ T cells sorted from blood, sampled in a trial of the OX40 agonist ivuxolimab. The sequence came from an adult with an advanced solid tumor such as melanoma, head and neck, liver or kidney cancer. The V call is TRBV18, the J call TRBJ1-5; 8 nucleotides line up with TRBD1. The CDR3 DNA is TGTGCCAGCTCACCACTCCAGACAGGGGATCAGCCCCAGCATTTT. This sequence encodes CASSPLQTGDQPQHF.